This is a list of T cell receptor beta chains from one sample in a study of T cell repertoires in cytomegalovirus infection. MiXCR, applied by TCRdb to the reads, yields one record per CDR3 protein. Seen here are approximately 1,000,000 distinct CDR3 sequences, 30% to 40% observed once, and the top ten hold around an eighth. Their antigens remain unidentified. The sequenced sample was cultured CD8+ T cells from PBMCs, obtained from culture after CMV antigen stimulation. These receptors were collected from a human donor in good health (CMV status not recorded). Some clones in this sample may be carry-over from other donors' samples. Both conserved end residues are part of each CDR3. The order of the fields is J gene, clone size, D gene, V gene, CDR3 DNA, CDR3 protein. D genes are given only for firm matches. The size field is filled for only some rows; it gives once, few, many or a size class.

TRBJ2-7,few,TRBD1,TRBV19,TGTGCCAGTAGTATAGTTCCCTCTTCCGGGACAGCCTACGAGCAGTACTTC,CASSIVPSSGTAYEQYF
TRBJ2-3,few,TRBD2,TRBV6-5,TGTGCCAGCAGCCCCGGGGCGGGGGTTGGTACGCAGTATTTT,CASSPGAGVGTQYF
TRBJ1-5,NA,NA,TRBV19,TGTGCCAGTAGTATAGTCTCGGTGTATAGCAATCAGCCCCAGCATTTT,CASSIVSVYSNQPQHF
TRBJ1-2,NA,TRBD1,TRBV12-3/TRBV12-4,TGTGCCAGCAGTTACAGGGGACATGGCTACACCTTC,CASSYRGHGYTF
TRBJ2-2,many,NA,TRBV7-9,TGTGCCAGCAGCTCCTTACAATTCGAGAACACCGGGGAGCTGTTTTTT,CASSSLQFENTGELFF
TRBJ2-1,NA,NA,TRBV12-3/TRBV12-4,TGTGCCAGCAGTTTAGAGCTGGGGGCTAACAATGAGCAGTTCTTC,CASSLELGANNEQFF
TRBJ1-1,NA,NA,TRBV19,TGTGCCACCGCGTTGACGGGGAACACTGAAGCTTTCTTT,CATALTGNTEAFF
TRBJ1-2,few,NA,TRBV7-6,TGTGCCAGCAGCTTAGGTTCTTTTCCTAGTGCAGAACGGGGCTATGGCTACACCTTC,CASSLGSFPSAERGYGYTF
TRBJ1-6,few,NA,TRBV19,TGTGCCAGTAGTATGGCGGGTCTTGATAATTCACCCCTCCACTTT,CASSMAGLDNSPLHF
TRBJ2-3,many,NA,TRBV7-6,TGTGCCAGCAGCCCCACTGGACAGCCAGATACGCAGTATTTT,CASSPTGQPDTQYF
TRBJ1-3,many,NA,TRBV4-1,TGCGCCAGCAGCCAAGATCCTAGCTCTGGAAACACCATATATTTT,CASSQDPSSGNTIYF
TRBJ2-1,many,NA,TRBV7-8,TGTGCCAGCAGCTTTATCTCCAATGAGCAGTTCTTC,CASSFISNEQFF
TRBJ1-2,NA,NA,TRBV19,TGTGCCAGTAGGAACGGGGCGGCAGTTTTGACTTACGACTATGGCTACACCTTC,CASRNGAAVLTYDYGYTF
TRBJ1-2,NA,TRBD1,TRBV25-1,TGTGCCAGCAGTGACTTCAGACAGGGGGAACTCTATGGCTACACCTTC,CASSDFRQGELYGYTF
TRBJ2-1,NA,TRBD2,TRBV4-1,TGCGCCAGCAGCCAGGAATTAGCGGGGGACAATGAGCAGTTCTTC,CASSQELAGDNEQFF
TRBJ2-3,many,TRBD2,TRBV7-9,TGTGCCAGCAGACCAGACCTCACGGGACTAGCGGGGGGGCCGAGTCAGTATTTT,CASRPDLTGLAGGPSQYF
TRBJ2-5,NA,TRBD2,TRBV6-2/TRBV6-3,TGTGCCAGCAGGAATAGCGGGCCCCAAGAGACCCAGTACTTC,CASRNSGPQETQYF
TRBJ1-2,few,NA,TRBV4-1,TGCGCCAGCAGCCAAGGTCCGACCTCCAACTATGGCTACACCTTC,CASSQGPTSNYGYTF
TRBJ2-7,NA,TRBD1,TRBV20-1,TGCAGTGCTAGAGAAACAGGGGTAGCCTACGAGCAGTACTTC,CSARETGVAYEQYF
TRBJ2-1,NA,NA,TRBV27,TGTGCCAGCAGCTGGGACGCTTATGAGCAGTTCTTC,CASSWDAYEQFF
TRBJ2-7,NA,NA,TRBV6-5,TGTGCCAGCAGTTACACGGGGACGGGGTACGAGCAGTACTTC,CASSYTGTGYEQYF
TRBJ2-5,NA,NA,TRBV6-1,TGTGCCAGTGTCTCAGGACATGGAGAGACCCAGTACTTC,CASVSGHGETQYF
TRBJ2-1,NA,TRBD2,TRBV27,TGTGCCAGCAGACTCACGGGGGGGCCTCGGAATGAGCAGTTCTTC,CASRLTGGPRNEQFF
TRBJ2-2,NA,TRBD1,TRBV11-1,TGTGCCAGCAGCTTAGGCGGACAGGTTAACACCGGGGAGCTGTTTTTT,CASSLGGQVNTGELFF
TRBJ2-3,few,TRBD2,TRBV12-3/TRBV12-4,TGTGCCAGCAGGTTAGGGGGGACTAGCGGGGGACCTAGCACAGATACGCAGTATTTT,CASRLGGTSGGPSTDTQYF
TRBJ2-7,NA,NA,TRBV10-2,TGCGCCAGCAGTCGTGAGAGCCCCTACGAGCAGTACTTC,CASSRESPYEQYF
TRBJ1-1,few,NA,TRBV3-1,TGTGCCAGCAGCCAAGAAGAGGGCATGAACACTGAAGCTTTCTTT,CASSQEEGMNTEAFF
TRBJ1-3,few,TRBD1,TRBV11-3,TGTGCCAGCAGCCCGAAGGCCGGGACAGGGGGCTTCTCTGGAAACACCATATATTTT,CASSPKAGTGGFSGNTIYF
TRBJ2-1,many,TRBD2,TRBV7-2,TGTGCCAGCAGCTCTCCTGGAGCGGGGAATGAGCAGTTCTTC,CASSSPGAGNEQFF
TRBJ2-3,NA,NA,TRBV12-3/TRBV12-4,TGTGCCAGCAGTTACCAGGGTTTAGCAGATACGCAGTATTTT,CASSYQGLADTQYF
TRBJ2-5,NA,NA,TRBV12-3/TRBV12-4,TGTGCCAGCAGTTTAGGAAGATTGACCCAGTACTTC,CASSLGRLTQYF
TRBJ2-3,few,NA,TRBV5-6,TGTGCCAGCAGCTTGGATCGCAGGATAGCAGATACGCAGTATTTT,CASSLDRRIADTQYF